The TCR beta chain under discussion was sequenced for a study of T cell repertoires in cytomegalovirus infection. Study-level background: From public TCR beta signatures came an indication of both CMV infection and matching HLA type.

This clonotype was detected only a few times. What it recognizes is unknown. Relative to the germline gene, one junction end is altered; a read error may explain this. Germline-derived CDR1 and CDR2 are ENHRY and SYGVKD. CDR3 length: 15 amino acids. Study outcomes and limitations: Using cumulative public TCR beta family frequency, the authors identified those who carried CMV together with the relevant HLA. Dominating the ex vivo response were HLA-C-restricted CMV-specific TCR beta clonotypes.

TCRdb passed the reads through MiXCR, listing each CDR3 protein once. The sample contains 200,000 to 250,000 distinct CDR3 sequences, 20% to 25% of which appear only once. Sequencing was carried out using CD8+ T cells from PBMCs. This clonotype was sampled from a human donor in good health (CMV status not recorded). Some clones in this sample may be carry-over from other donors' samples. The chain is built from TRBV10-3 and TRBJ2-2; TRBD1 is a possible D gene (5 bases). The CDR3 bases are TGTGCCATCAGTGAGTCGGCAGGGAACCCCGGGGAGCTGTTTTTT. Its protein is CAISESAGNPGELFF.